Below, 28 T cell receptor beta chains from the same sample are listed, as sequenced in a study of blood T cell repertoires in COVID-19. Clones were read by immunoSEQ multiplex PCR, and TCRdb kept only the in-frame ones, dropping some. This table holds approximately 25,000 clones, 72% found once. Sequencing was carried out using peripheral blood. These receptors were taken from an elderly woman with acute or convalescent COVID-19.

This chain links TRBV11-2 with TRBJ2-1; 14 bases are a match to TRBD2. The CDR3 spans 18 residues. Germline assignment: CDR1 SGHAT and CDR2 FQNNGV. V was clipped by 5 bases and J by 7 bases; unmatched bases: 13. As DNA, the CDR3 is TGTGCCAGCAGCCGTATAGCAGGGACTAGCGGGAGTAGGAATGAGCAGTTCTTC. Amino acid sequence: CASSRIAGTSGSRNEQFF.

The chain employs TRBV10-3 and TRBJ1-5, with a weak D call TRBD1 (5 bases). Trimming cost V 2 bases and J 0 bases, with 8 bases left between them. The V gene's germline CDR1 is ENHRY and CDR2 SYGVKD. This CDR3 has 15 residues. The CDR3 protein is CAISERQTSNQPQHF. The DNA for the CDR3 is TGTGCCATCAGTGAGAGACAGACTAGCAATCAGCCCCAGCATTTT.

This sequence joins TRBV9 and TRBJ1-2; 8 positions agree with TRBD1. This CDR3 comprises 13 residues. Germline trimming cut 2 bases from V and 8 bases from J; bases unmatched to any gene: 5. CDR1 SGDLS and CDR2 YYNGEE come from the germline V gene. The CDR3 loop is CASSVTGVEGYTF. The CDR3 nucleotides are TGTGCCAGCAGCGTGACAGGGGTGGAGGGCTACACCTTC.

At least ten counts were recorded for this clone. The sample contains more than one DNA sequence encoding this CDR3. This chain connects TRBV30 to TRBJ1-6, with TRBD1 identical over 8 bases. After removal of 3 bases from V and 5 bases from J, the junction contained 3 bases not matched to a gene. The V gene's germline CDR1 is GTSNPN and CDR2 SVGIG (reference sequence). The CDR3 is made up of 14 amino acids. CDR3 sequence reads: CAWSPGQDNSPLHF. CDR3 bases: TGTGCCTGGAGCCCGGGACAGGATAATTCACCCCTCCACTTT.

This clone was found a few times. J is TRBJ1-2 and V is TRBV12-3 or TRBV12-4, with 7 bases that match TRBD1. CDR3 length: 12 residues. Trimming took 6 bases from V and 7 from J; bases not matched to a gene: 5. CDR3 DNA: TGTGCCAGCAGCCGTGGGACAGTTGGCTACACCTTC. Translated, it gives CASSRGTVGYTF.

The chain is built from TRBV4-3 and TRBJ1-6; 10 positions match TRBD1. Germline lookup yields CDR1 LGHNA and CDR2 YSLEER. The ends lost 2 bases at V and 7 bases at J; junction bases unmatched: 2. This CDR3 is 15 amino acids long. Written as DNA, the CDR3 is TGCGCCAGCAGCCAATGGACAGGGGGGAATTCACCCCTCCACTTT. The encoded protein is CASSQWTGGNSPLHF.

The chain links TRBV3-1 (or the pseudogene TRBV3-2) to TRBJ2-3; 12 bases are a match to TRBD2. CDR3 length equals 20 residues. The ends lost 0 bases at V and 2 bases at J; junction bases unmatched: 12. From germline, CDR1 is LGHDT and CDR2 YNNKEL (reference sequence). The CDR3 spells CASSQEGLAGPVLNTDTQYF. As DNA, the CDR3 is TGTGCCAGCAGCCAAGAGGGACTAGCGGGTCCCGTCCTAAACACAGATACGCAGTATTTT.

CDR3 residues: CASSQGRIQSEKLFF. The CDR3 DNA follows: TGTGCCAGCAGCCAGGGGCGAATTCAGAGTGAAAAACTGTTTTTT. The gene calls are TRBV7-9 and TRBJ1-4; D possibly corresponds to TRBD1 (6 bases). V gave up 5 bases and J gave up 7 bases, with 17 bases separating them. Germline V lookup: CDR1 SEHNR, CDR2 FQNEAQ (reference sequence). This CDR3 comprises 15 residues.

This clone counts as medium-sized. The chain carries TRBV29-1 and TRBJ2-5; 11 bases are shared with TRBD2. V was pared by 1 base and J by 2 bases, with 3 bases of the junction left unmatched. There are 15 residues in the CDR3. CDR1 and CDR2 from the germline V gene are SQVTM and ANQGSEA. In DNA, the CDR3 is TGCAGCGTTGAAGGGGGACTAGCGGTACAAGAGACCCAGTACTTC. Protein product: CSVEGGLAVQETQYF.

V is TRBV14 and J is TRBJ1-1, with D unclear. Germline V lookup: CDR1 SGHDN, CDR2 FVKESK. The CDR3 sequence is 13 residues long. V was trimmed by 4 bases and J by 1 base, leaving 7 bases between them. The CDR3 loop reads CASSLTANTEAFF. CDR3 DNA: TGTGCCAGCAGCCTCACAGCGAACACTGAAGCTTTCTTT.

The rearrangement uses TRBV29-1 and TRBJ2-2; perhaps TRBD2 as D (5 bases). CDR3 length: 14 residues. In germline, CDR1 is SQVTM, CDR2 ANQGSEA. V shed 5 bases and J shed 7 bases, with 17 bases lying between them. The CDR3 sequence: CSVLFGLLGGELFF. CDR3 sequence (DNA): TGCAGCGTTCTTTTCGGACTGTTGGGCGGGGAGCTGTTTTTT.

The rearrangement joins TRBV7-9 to TRBJ1-1; 7 nucleotides line up with TRBD1. CDR3 length: 16 residues. Germline V gene lookup returns CDR1 SEHNR and CDR2 FQNEAQ (reference sequence). Trimming cost V 5 bases and J 5 bases; bases outside gene matches: 14. The CDR3 region has the DNA TGTGCCAGCAGCACGACCTTGAACAGGGGCCGGACTGAAGCTTTCTTT. This encodes CASSTTLNRGRTEAFF.

V gene TRBV3-1 (or the pseudogene TRBV3-2) combines with J gene TRBJ1-1; no definite D call. The germline V gene has CDR1 LGHDT and CDR2 YNNKEL (reference sequence). The CDR3 spans 14 residues. The germline V and J ends were trimmed by 7 bases and 2 bases, with 14 bases remaining between them. The CDR3 is CASNLEGLNTEAFF. Written as DNA, the CDR3 is TGTGCCAGCAACCTAGAGGGCTTAAACACTGAAGCTTTCTTT.

CDR3 DNA sequence: TGCGCCAGCAGTGGACTAGGAGCCTCCAATGAGCAGTTCTTC. As protein: CASSGLGASNEQFF. The rearrangement uses TRBV10-1 and TRBJ2-1; the D gene is possibly TRBD2 (6 bases). The germline CDR1 and CDR2 sequences are WNHNN and SYGVQD (reference sequence). V lost 4 bases, J lost 6 bases, and 13 bases lay in between. The CDR3 contains 14 residues.

By proportion, this clone is medium-sized (0.01 to 0.1%). V usage is TRBV28 and J usage is TRBJ1-5; the match to TRBD1 covers 7 bases. V lost 6 bases, J lost 6 bases, and 11 bases stayed unmatched. The CDR3 contains 15 residues. Germline CDR1 reads MDHEN; CDR2 reads SYDVKM. The CDR3 DNA sequence: TGTGCCAGCAGGCCCCTGACAGGGAGCGCTCAGCCCCAGCATTTT. It is translated as CASRPLTGSAQPQHF.

This clone has just a few counts. This sequence joins TRBV5-1 and TRBJ2-7; maybe TRBD2 (6 bases). Trimming left V 7 bases short and J 1 base short, with 12 bases between. The CDR3 covers 13 residues. Germline V gives CDR1 SGHRS, CDR2 YFSETQ. This CDR3 reads CASRSGVSYEQYF. CDR3 DNA: TGCGCCAGCCGCTCGGGGGTATCCTACGAGCAGTACTTC.

V and J are TRBV19 and TRBJ1-1; D may be TRBD1 (5 bases). V lost 5 bases and J 3 bases, leaving 16 bases between the germline ends. Per the germline V gene, CDR1 is LNHDA and CDR2 is SQIVND (reference sequence). The CDR3 runs 15 residues. CDR3 loop: CASSPRGGEDTEAFF. CDR3 in DNA: TGTGCCAGTAGTCCACGGGGGGGTGAGGACACTGAAGCTTTCTTT. Full variable domain (outside the CDR3, taken from reference TRBV19 and TRBJ1-1): DGGITQSPKYLFRKEGQNVTLSCEQNLNHDAMYWYRQDPGQGLRLIYYSQIVNDFQKGDIAEGYSVSREKKESFPLTVTSAQKNPTAFYLCASSPRGGEDTEAFFGQGTRLTVV.

The table lists this clone with a few counts. This rearrangement joins TRBV3-1 (or the pseudogene TRBV3-2) to TRBJ1-2; 8 bases fit TRBD1. The CDR3 runs 16 residues. The V gene's germline CDR1 is LGHDT and CDR2 YNNKEL (reference sequence). Losses at the gene ends were 1 base for V and 8 bases for J; bases not matched to a gene: 12. The CDR3 coding sequence is TGTGCCAGCAGCCAAGGGGTGGTAGGACAGGGTCGGGGCTACACCTTC. Translated, it gives CASSQGVVGQGRGYTF.

There are a few counts of this clone. The chain has TRBV11-2 and TRBJ2-7, with TRBD2 identical over 13 bases. Germline-derived CDR1 and CDR2 are SGHAT and FQNNGV. V gave up 4 bases and J gave up 4 bases; unmatched junction bases: 4. This CDR3 has 15 residues. In DNA, the CDR3 is TGTGCCAGCAGCTCCTGGACTAGCGGGAGATACGAGCAGTACTTC. As protein: CASSSWTSGRYEQYF.

CDR3 sequence: CASSSSSGVSYEQYF. The DNA for the CDR3 is TGTGCCAGCAGTTCTTCTAGCGGGGTCTCCTACGAGCAGTACTTC. The chain uses TRBV27 and TRBJ2-7; 9 nucleotides align to TRBD2. The J segment lost 0 bases and the V segment lost 4 bases, leaving 4 bases of the junction unmatched. The CDR3 sequence is 15 residues long. CDR1 and CDR2 from the germline V gene are MNHEY and SMNVEV (reference sequence).

The rearrangement joins TRBV6-5 to TRBJ1-3; D gene uncertain. V was cut by 8 bases and J by 7 bases, with 18 bases left in between. Germline V CDR1 and CDR2: MNHEY, SVGAGI. The CDR3 is 14 amino acids. CDR3 sequence reads: CASGGLSSTNTIYF. CDR3 bases: TGTGCCAGCGGCGGACTGTCTTCCACCAACACCATATATTTT.

V usage is TRBV5-6 and J usage is TRBJ1-2; maybe TRBD1 (6 bases). Trimming shortened V by 4 bases and J by 3 bases, and 19 bases separated the two germline ends. Germline V gene data show CDR1 as SGHDT and CDR2 as YYEEEE. This CDR3 has 16 residues. The CDR3, as DNA: TGTGCCAGCAGCCCCCGGTTCGGGGGGCAGGACTATGGCTACACCTTC. Encoded protein: CASSPRFGGQDYGYTF. Drawing the rest from reference TRBV5-6 and TRBJ1-2, the complete variable domain is DAGVTQSPTHLIKTRGQQVTLRCSPKSGHDTVSWYQQALGQGPQFIFQYYEEEERQRGNFPDRFSGHQFPNYSSELNVNALLLGDSALYLCASSPRFGGQDYGYTFGSGTRLTVV.

The rearrangement uses TRBV5-6 and TRBJ2-1, with D perhaps matching TRBD1 (5 bases). The CDR3 loop spans 15 amino acids. Per the germline V gene, CDR1 is SGHDT and CDR2 is YYEEEE. V shed 0 bases and J shed 7 bases, with 14 bases lying between them. The CDR3 DNA sequence: TGTGCCAGCAGCTTGGCCCTGGCAGGGCTTAATGAGCAGTTCTTC. Amino acids: CASSLALAGLNEQFF.

The chain employs TRBV19 and TRBJ2-3; D is ambiguous. The V gene's germline CDR1 is LNHDA and CDR2 SQIVND (reference sequence). Between the trimmed V and J ends, which lost 3 bases and 6 bases, there was a span of 16 bases. This CDR3 is 15 amino acids long. The CDR3 nucleotides are TGTGCCAGTAGTATGAGGCCCTACCCGTTTGATACGCAGTATTTT. This sequence encodes CASSMRPYPFDTQYF.

The J gene is TRBJ1-5, the V gene TRBV7-2; no definite D call. Germline lookup yields CDR1 SGHTA and CDR2 FQGNSA. Trimming took 1 base from V and 7 from J, leaving 14 bases between them. The CDR3 runs to 15 residues. Here the CDR3 reads CASSLVFAGGQPQHF. CDR3 sequence (DNA): TGTGCCAGCAGCTTAGTTTTCGCGGGTGGGCAGCCCCAGCATTTT.

This clone was picked up a small number of times. The gene calls are TRBV6-6 and TRBJ2-2; 10 nucleotides agree with TRBD2. The trim removed 5 bases at V and 7 bases at J, leaving 13 bases unmatched. This CDR3 is 17 amino acids long. Germline-derived CDR1 and CDR2 are MNHNY and SVGAGI (reference sequence). The CDR3 reads CASSLPGGAGGDGELFF. The CDR3 DNA reads TGTGCCAGCAGTCTCCCGGGCGGAGCGGGAGGGGACGGGGAGCTGTTTTTT.

This clone was counted at least ten times. This chain connects TRBV5-1 to TRBJ2-2, with unresolved D. This CDR3 has 16 amino acids. Trimming stripped 6 bases from V and 2 bases from J, with 17 bases between. Germline V gene sequence: CDR1 SGHRS, CDR2 YFSETQ. The CDR3: CASTHDTAFNTGELFF. CDR3 in DNA: TGCGCCAGCACTCACGACACCGCTTTTAACACCGGGGAGCTGTTTTTT. Combining the CDR3 with reference TRBV5-1 and TRBJ2-2 gives the whole variable domain KAGVTQTPRYLIKTRGQQVTLSCSPISGHRSVSWYQQTPGQGLQFLFEYFSETQRNKGNFPGRFSGRQFSNSRSEMNVSTLELGDSALYLCASTHDTAFNTGELFFGEGSRLTVL.

The rearrangement uses TRBV3-1 (or the pseudogene TRBV3-2) and TRBJ2-7, with D tentatively TRBD2 (6 bases). The CDR3 is made up of 16 amino acids. V was shortened by 0 bases and J by 0 bases, with 12 bases between the two germline ends. CDR1 and CDR2 from the germline V gene are LGHDT and YNNKEL (reference sequence). This CDR3 reads CASSQDLGLLSYEQYF. CDR3 DNA: TGTGCCAGCAGCCAAGATTTGGGACTTCTCTCCTACGAGCAGTACTTC.